A selection of T cell receptor beta chains follows, all from one sample in a study of cytomegalovirus exposure and HLA in healthy donors. The repertoire was sequenced with immunoSEQ multiplex PCR; TCRdb's copy has only in-frame clones and lacks some. The table shows under 150,000 clones, with 70% to 85% occurring only once. The source material was PBMCs. Every receptor here comes from a boy younger than 18 in good health and CMV-seronegative. CDR3s include the opening cysteine and the closing phenylalanine or tryptophan. A D gene is named only where the DNA matches it firmly. Some rows mark clone size as missing; the rest say once, few, many or name a class of expanded clone.

d_gene,len,abundance,v_gene,j_gene,CDR3aa,CDR3nt
TRBD1,11,once,TRBV19,TRBJ1-1,CAGGQGFRAFF,TGTGCCGGGGGACAGGGGTTTCGAGCTTTCTTT
.,14,.,TRBV5-4,TRBJ2-7,CASSLAGLSDEQYF,TGTGCCAGCAGCTTGGCGGGACTGTCGGACGAGCAGTACTTC
.,14,once,TRBV5-1,TRBJ2-5,CASTPQLGTETQYF,TGCGCCAGCACCCCCCAACTAGGAACCGAGACCCAGTACTTC
.,13,once,TRBV5-1,TRBJ2-5,CASSLGGKETQYF,TGCGCCAGCAGCTTAGGGGGTAAAGAGACCCAGTACTTC
.,10,once,TRBV30,TRBJ1-1,CAWSLSEAFF,TGTGCCTGGAGTCTCTCTGAAGCTTTCTTT
TRBD1,16,.,TRBV4-1,TRBJ1-1,CASSRKDRGGHTEAFF,TGCGCCAGCAGCCGGAAGGACAGGGGCGGACACACTGAAGCTTTCTTT
TRBD1,13,.,TRBV6-1,TRBJ1-1,CASRLTGDTEAFF,TGTGCCAGCAGACTCACAGGGGACACTGAAGCTTTCTTT
.,15,.,TRBV5-1,TRBJ2-1,CASSLFGTHNNEQFF,TGCGCCAGCAGCCTTTTTGGGACTCATAACAATGAGCAGTTCTTC
TRBD1,17,.,TRBV7-9,TRBJ2-5,CASSSVRGQGVWETQYF,TGTGCCAGCAGCTCTGTTCGAGGACAGGGGGTCTGGGAGACCCAGTACTTC
.,15,.,TRBV7-3,TRBJ2-1,CASSSRGGGYNEQFF,TGTGCCAGCAGCAGCCGTGGGGGCGGGTACAATGAGCAGTTCTTC
TRBD1,17,.,TRBV6-1,TRBJ1-6,CASSEVRGTGFNSPLHF,TGTGCCAGCAGTGAAGTAAGGGGGACAGGGTTTAATTCACCCCTCCACTTT
TRBD1,15,.,TRBV9,TRBJ1-2,CASSPQGATNYGYTF,TGTGCCAGCAGCCCGCAGGGGGCGACTAACTATGGCTACACCTTC
.,14,.,TRBV30,TRBJ2-7,CAWGVDSDTYEQYF,TGTGCCTGGGGGGTGGACTCGGATACCTACGAGCAGTACTTC
TRBD2,16,.,TRBV9,TRBJ2-2,CASSVEGLAVTGELFF,TGTGCCAGCAGCGTCGAGGGACTAGCGGTCACCGGGGAGCTGTTTTTT
.,13,.,TRBV6-5,TRBJ1-5,CASSQTTDQPQHF,TGTGCCAGCAGTCAAACGACAGATCAGCCCCAGCATTTT
TRBD2,16,.,TRBV19,TRBJ2-2,CASTPGLAGGPGELFF,TGTGCCAGTACCCCGGGACTAGCGGGGGGTCCCGGGGAGCTGTTTTTT
TRBD1,14,.,TRBV29-1,TRBJ2-7,CSVARTGNSYEQYF,TGCAGCGTTGCCAGGACAGGGAACTCCTACGAGCAGTACTTC
TRBD1,18,.,TRBV7-2,TRBJ2-4,CASATLGQGGEAKNIQYF,TGTGCCAGCGCAACCCTGGGACAGGGAGGGGAGGCCAAAAACATTCAGTACTTC
.,13,.,TRBV25-1,TRBJ2-3,CASSPWAADTQYF,TGTGCCAGCAGTCCTTGGGCCGCAGATACGCAGTATTTT
TRBD2,15,.,TRBV30,TRBJ2-3,CAWSGSGSWWDTQYF,TGTGCCTGGAGTGGAAGCGGGAGCTGGTGGGATACGCAGTATTTT
.,16,many,TRBV6-4,TRBJ2-6,CASSDEGHSGANVLTF,TGTGCCAGCAGTGACGAGGGACACTCTGGGGCCAACGTCCTGACTTTC
.,14,.,TRBV6-6,TRBJ2-3,CASSSRGSTDTQYF,TGTGCCAGCAGCTCCCGGGGGAGCACAGATACGCAGTATTTT
TRBD1,15,.,TRBV5-6,TRBJ2-2,CASSLGTGWTGELFF,TGTGCCAGCAGTCTCGGGACAGGGTGGACCGGGGAGCTGTTTTTT
.,14,.,TRBV19,TRBJ1-5,CASSIEGGNQPQHF,TGTGCCAGTAGTATAGAAGGGGGCAATCAGCCCCAGCATTTT
.,15,.,TRBV18,TRBJ2-3,CASSPGGLSTDTQYF,TGTGCCAGCTCACCAGGCGGTTTGAGCACAGATACGCAGTATTTT
.,14,.,TRBV19,TRBJ2-5,CASSPDWGEETQYF,TGTGCCAGTAGTCCTGACTGGGGGGAGGAGACCCAGTACTTC
.,16,.,TRBV6-1,TRBJ2-1,CASSDYRGRAGNEQFF,TGTGCCAGCAGTGACTATAGGGGGAGGGCCGGGAATGAGCAGTTCTTC
.,13,.,TRBV2,TRBJ1-2,CASRGTGNYGYTF,TGTGCCAGCAGGGGAACAGGTAACTATGGCTACACCTTC